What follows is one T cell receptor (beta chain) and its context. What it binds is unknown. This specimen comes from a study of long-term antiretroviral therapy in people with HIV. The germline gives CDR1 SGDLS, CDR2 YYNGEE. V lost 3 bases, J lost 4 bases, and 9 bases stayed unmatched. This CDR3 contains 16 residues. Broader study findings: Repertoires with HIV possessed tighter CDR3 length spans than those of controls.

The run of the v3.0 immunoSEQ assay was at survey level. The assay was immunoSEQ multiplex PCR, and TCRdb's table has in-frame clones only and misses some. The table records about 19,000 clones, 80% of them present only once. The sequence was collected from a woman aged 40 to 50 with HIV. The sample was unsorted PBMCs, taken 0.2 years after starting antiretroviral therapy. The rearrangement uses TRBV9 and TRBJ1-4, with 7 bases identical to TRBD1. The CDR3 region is CASSAYTGAINEKLFF. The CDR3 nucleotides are TGTGCCAGCAGCGCTTATACAGGGGCAATTAATGAAAAACTGTTTTTT.